This T cell receptor beta chain was recovered during a study of blood T cell repertoires in COVID-19. Data came from immunoSEQ multiplex PCR; TCRdb stores just in-frame clones and leaves some out. Of fewer than 150,000 clones listed, 85% to 90% were seen once; the top ten hold 3.5% to 4%. Germline V gene data show CDR1 as LGHDT and CDR2 as YNNKEL (reference sequence). J lost 7 bases, V lost 4 bases, and 8 bases had no gene match. The CDR3 covers 15 residues. Seattle enrolled patients during active infection and tracked them longitudinally. The sequence was collected from a woman in her sixties with COVID-19, enrolled during active disease. V is TRBV3-1 (or the pseudogene TRBV3-2) and J is TRBJ2-2; 8 positions match TRBD1. The sequenced sample consisted of peripheral blood. The CDR3 region is CASSPRQGAIGELFF. The DNA for the CDR3 is TGTGCCAGCAGCCCTCGGCAGGGGGCCATCGGGGAGCTGTTTTTT.